The clone carrying this TCR beta chain was counted many times. Its specificity is unknown. The authors enrolled newly diagnosed hyperthyroidism patients aged 18 to 65 with under 2 months' duration. PBMCs originated in about 9.8 ml of fresh peripheral blood. Amplified TCR beta CDR3 regions were obtained using RNA transcripts as template. After a first-round RT-PCR with HTBI primers, a second-round multiplex PCR was run. Each CDR3 protein gets one entry after TCRdb re-called the multiplex PCR reads with MiXCR. The sample comprises hundreds of thousands of distinct CDR3 sequences, roughly 21% of which are singletons, and approximately 3.2% rests with the top ten. With 1 base clipped from V and 2 bases from J, the junction kept 9 bases outside the gene matches. The CDR3 sequence is 17 residues long. Germline lookup yields CDR1 SGHAT and CDR2 FQNNGV. These data are taken from a study of Graves' ophthalmopathy and Graves' hyperthyroidism.

Notes on the study in general: A model of 13 signatures distinguished ophthalmopathy from stable hyperthyroidism at 87.88% sensitivity and 81.08% specificity.

The sequence came from a woman younger than 35 with stable Graves' hyperthyroidism. V usage is TRBV11-2 and J usage is TRBJ2-7; 9 bases agree with TRBD2. The source material was peripheral blood. CDR3 residues: CASSLVSGRSFTYEQYF. The CDR3 DNA follows: TGTGCCAGCAGCTTAGTGAGCGGGAGGTCCTTCACCTACGAGCAGTACTTC.